This TCR beta chain originates from a study of shared clonotypes between healthy human individuals. General study findings and limits: An expected dependence of interdonor clonotype sharing on sequencing depth was noted.

Trimming cost V 3 bases and J 1 base; bases outside gene matches: 8. This CDR3 has 16 amino acids. Germline values: CDR1 SGHRS, CDR2 YFSETQ. Comments on this clone: Antigen unknown.

Some clones are missing from TCRdb's copy, which holds only in-frame ones; the method was immunoSEQ multiplex PCR. The table records approximately 940,000 clones, around three quarters of them present only once. This rearrangement joins TRBV5-1 to TRBJ1-1, with 8 nucleotides matching TRBD1. This TCR derives from a man between 18 and 29 years old in good health. Sample: memory CD4+ T cells sorted from blood. Subset described: CD45RA-negative fraction. CDR3 loop: CASSWGGQARNTEAFF. CDR3 nucleotides: TGCGCCAGCAGCTGGGGGGGACAGGCAAGGAACACTGAAGCTTTCTTT.